This T cell receptor beta chain was documented in a study of chemoradiotherapy in HPV16-positive cancers. Overall study findings and caveats: During treatment, candidate HPV-specific clones and E7-related motifs expanded in tumor.

About this clone itself: As yet, its antigen is unknown.

TCRdb keeps only in-frame clones here, not all; method: immunoSEQ multiplex PCR. The repertoire holds 11,000 or so clones, with under 80% as singletons. With 5 bases removed from V and 1 base from J, the gap between germline ends came to 5 bases. Germline V lookup: CDR1 SQVTM, CDR2 ANQGSEA. The CDR3 contains 12 residues. The sample was taken from a patient who underwent chemoradiotherapy. The sequence was collected from a human donor with HPV-associated anogenital cancer. V is TRBV29-1 and J is TRBJ2-2; no clear D gene. The CDR3 region has the DNA TGCAGCGTTAGGGTGAACACCGGGGAGCTGTTTTTT. Amino acids: CSVRVNTGELFF.